This TCR beta chain emerged from a study of cytomegalovirus exposure and HLA in healthy donors. The CDR3 is made up of 12 amino acids. With V trimmed by 8 bases and J by 4 bases, 4 bases remained unmatched. Per germline, CDR1 LNHDA and CDR2 SQIVND (reference sequence). Study outcomes and limitations: Later on, a genetic analysis was performed. It linked a missense variant in DCLRE1C with V- and J-gene trimming of TCR beta.

As concerns this clone: Antigen specificity is unknown.

The PCR used 60 Vbeta and 13 Jbeta primers. The protocol was immunoSEQ multiplex PCR, while the TCRdb copy is restricted to in-frame clones and leaves out a portion. The table has 99,000 or so clones, almost 80% seen once. The chain uses TRBV19 and TRBJ1-2, with 7 nucleotides matching TRBD1. Sequences were obtained from PBMCs. The origin of this receptor is a man aged 60-69 years in good health and CMV-seropositive. The CDR3 protein is CASEQGSYGYTF. The CDR3 nucleotides are TGTGCCAGTGAACAGGGGAGCTATGGCTACACCTTC.